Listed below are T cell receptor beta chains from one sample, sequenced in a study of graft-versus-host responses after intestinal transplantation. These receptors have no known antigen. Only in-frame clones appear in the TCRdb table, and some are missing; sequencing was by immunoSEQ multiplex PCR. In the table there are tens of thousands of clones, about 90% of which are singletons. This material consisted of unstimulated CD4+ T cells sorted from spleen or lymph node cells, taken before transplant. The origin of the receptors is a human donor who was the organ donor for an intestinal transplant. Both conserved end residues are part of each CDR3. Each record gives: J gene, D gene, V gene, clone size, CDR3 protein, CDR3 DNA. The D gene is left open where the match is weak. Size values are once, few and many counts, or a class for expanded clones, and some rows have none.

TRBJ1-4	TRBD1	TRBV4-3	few	CASSLGTGSWEKLFF	TGCGCCAGCAGCCTCGGGACAGGGTCGTGGGAAAAACTGTTTTTT
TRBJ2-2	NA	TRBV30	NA	CASGETGELFF	TGTGCCTCCGGGGAAACCGGGGAGCTGTTTTTT
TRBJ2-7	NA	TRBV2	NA	CASSEFYEQYF	TGTGCCAGCAGTGAATTTTACGAGCAGTACTTC
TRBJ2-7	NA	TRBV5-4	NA	CASSAAGTASYEQYF	TGTGCCAGCAGCGCGGCCGGGACCGCCTCCTACGAGCAGTACTTC
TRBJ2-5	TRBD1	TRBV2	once	CASSAGQGRQETQYF	TGTGCCAGCAGTGCCGGACAGGGGAGGCAAGAGACCCAGTACTTC
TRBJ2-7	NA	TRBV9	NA	CASITPDEKSYEQYF	TGTGCCAGCATCACCCCTGACGAGAAATCCTACGAGCAGTACTTC
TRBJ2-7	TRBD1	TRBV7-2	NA	CASSYKMPGTGAYEQYF	TGTGCCAGCAGCTACAAAATGCCCGGGACAGGTGCCTACGAGCAGTACTTC
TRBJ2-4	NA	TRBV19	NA	CASDTGLAKNIQYF	TGTGCCAGTGACACAGGGCTAGCCAAAAACATTCAGTACTTC
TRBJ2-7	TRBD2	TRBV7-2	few	CASSLAPLAGGYEQYF	TGTGCCAGCAGCTTAGCGCCCCTAGCGGGAGGGTACGAGCAGTACTTC
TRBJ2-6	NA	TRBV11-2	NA	CASSSRGAGANVLTF	TGTGCCAGCAGCTCCCGAGGGGCTGGGGCCAACGTCCTGACTTTC
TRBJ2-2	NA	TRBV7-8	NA	CASSLLPVKGSLAGELFF	TGTGCCAGCAGCTTACTGCCGGTCAAGGGGTCTTTGGCCGGGGAGCTGTTTTTT
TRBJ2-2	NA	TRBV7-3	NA	CASSFELNTGELFF	TGTGCCAGCAGCTTCGAGCTGAACACCGGGGAGCTGTTTTTT
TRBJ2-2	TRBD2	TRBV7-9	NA	CASNLGLAGTGELFF	TGTGCCAGCAACCTGGGACTAGCGGGCACCGGGGAGCTGTTTTTT
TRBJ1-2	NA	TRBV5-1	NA	CASSLGGSGYTF	TGCGCCAGCAGCTTGGGAGGATCGGGCTACACCTTC